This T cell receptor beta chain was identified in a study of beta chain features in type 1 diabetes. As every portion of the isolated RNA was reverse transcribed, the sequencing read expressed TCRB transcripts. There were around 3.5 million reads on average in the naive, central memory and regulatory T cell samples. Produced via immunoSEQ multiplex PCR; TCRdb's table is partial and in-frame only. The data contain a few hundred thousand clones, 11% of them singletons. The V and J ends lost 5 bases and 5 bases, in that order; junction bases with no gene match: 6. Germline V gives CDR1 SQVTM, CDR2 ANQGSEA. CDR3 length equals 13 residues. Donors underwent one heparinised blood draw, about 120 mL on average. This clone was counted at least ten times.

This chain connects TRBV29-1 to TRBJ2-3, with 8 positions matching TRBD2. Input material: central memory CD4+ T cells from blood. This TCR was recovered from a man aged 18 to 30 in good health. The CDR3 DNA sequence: TGCAGCGTTTCTGCGGGAGGACGAGATACGCAGTATTTT. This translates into CSVSAGGRDTQYF.